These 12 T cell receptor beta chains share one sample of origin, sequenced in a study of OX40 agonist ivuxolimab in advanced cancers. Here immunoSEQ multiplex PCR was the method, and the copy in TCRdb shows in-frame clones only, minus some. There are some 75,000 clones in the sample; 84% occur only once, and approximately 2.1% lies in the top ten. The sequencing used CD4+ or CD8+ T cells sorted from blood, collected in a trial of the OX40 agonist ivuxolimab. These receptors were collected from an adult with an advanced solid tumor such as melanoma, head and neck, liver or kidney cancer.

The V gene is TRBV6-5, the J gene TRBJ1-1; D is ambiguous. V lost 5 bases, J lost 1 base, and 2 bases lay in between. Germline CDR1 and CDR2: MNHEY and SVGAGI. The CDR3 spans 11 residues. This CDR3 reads CASSRNTEAFF. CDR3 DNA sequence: TGTGCCAGCAGTCGGAACACTGAAGCTTTCTTT.

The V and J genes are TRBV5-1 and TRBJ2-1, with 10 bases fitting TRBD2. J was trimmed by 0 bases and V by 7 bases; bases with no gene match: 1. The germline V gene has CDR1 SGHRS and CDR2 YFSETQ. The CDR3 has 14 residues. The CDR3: CASVAGGSYNEQFF. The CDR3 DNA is TGCGCCAGCGTAGCGGGGGGCTCCTACAATGAGCAGTTCTTC.

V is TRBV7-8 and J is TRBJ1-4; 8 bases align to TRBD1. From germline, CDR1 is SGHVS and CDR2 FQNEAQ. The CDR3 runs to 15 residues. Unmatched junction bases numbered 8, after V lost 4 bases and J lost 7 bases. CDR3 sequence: CASSSAGTGPEKLFF. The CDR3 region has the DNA TGTGCCAGCAGCTCCGCCGGGACAGGCCCTGAAAAACTGTTTTTT.

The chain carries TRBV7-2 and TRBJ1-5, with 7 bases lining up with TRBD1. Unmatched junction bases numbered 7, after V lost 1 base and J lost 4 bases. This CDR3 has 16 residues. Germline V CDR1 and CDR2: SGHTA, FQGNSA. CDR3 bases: TGTGCCAGCAGCTTAGGGGGACAGAGACCGAATCAGCCCCAGCATTTT. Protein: CASSLGGQRPNQPQHF.

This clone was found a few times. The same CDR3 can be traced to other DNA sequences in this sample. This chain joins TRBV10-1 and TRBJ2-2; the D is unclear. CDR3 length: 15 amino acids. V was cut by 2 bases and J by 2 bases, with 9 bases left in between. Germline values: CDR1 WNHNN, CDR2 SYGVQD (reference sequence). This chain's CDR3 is CASSEGSPNTGELFF. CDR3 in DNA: TGCGCCAGCAGTGAGGGCAGCCCTAACACCGGGGAGCTGTTTTTT.

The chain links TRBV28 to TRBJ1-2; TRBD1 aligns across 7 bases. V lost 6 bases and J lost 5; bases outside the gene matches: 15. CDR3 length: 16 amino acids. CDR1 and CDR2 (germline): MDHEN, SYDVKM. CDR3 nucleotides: TGTGCCAGCAGAACTGCCGGGGACAGAGTTTTATATGGCTACACCTTC. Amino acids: CASRTAGDRVLYGYTF.

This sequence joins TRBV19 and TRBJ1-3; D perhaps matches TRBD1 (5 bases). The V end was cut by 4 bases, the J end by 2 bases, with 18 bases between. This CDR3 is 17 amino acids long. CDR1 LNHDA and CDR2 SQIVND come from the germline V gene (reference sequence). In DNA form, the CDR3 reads TGTGCCAGTAGTAGCGACAGCCCCCCCCGGCCTGGAAACACCATATATTTT. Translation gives CASSSDSPPRPGNTIYF.

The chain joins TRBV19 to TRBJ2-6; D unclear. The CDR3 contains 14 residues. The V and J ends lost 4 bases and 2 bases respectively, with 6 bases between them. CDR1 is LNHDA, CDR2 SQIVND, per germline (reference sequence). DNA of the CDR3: TGTGCCAGTAGTAAAATCCCTGGGGCCAACGTCCTGACTTTC. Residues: CASSKIPGANVLTF.

As DNA, the CDR3 is TGCGCCAGCAGCTTAACTAGCGGGGCCTACAATGAGCAGTTCTTC. This encodes CASSLTSGAYNEQFF. V usage is TRBV5-1 and J usage is TRBJ2-1, with 10 nucleotides matching TRBD2. The V and J ends lost 2 bases and 2 bases, in that order; junction bases with no gene match: 1. The CDR3 has 15 residues. Germline CDR1 is SGHRS and CDR2 is YFSETQ.

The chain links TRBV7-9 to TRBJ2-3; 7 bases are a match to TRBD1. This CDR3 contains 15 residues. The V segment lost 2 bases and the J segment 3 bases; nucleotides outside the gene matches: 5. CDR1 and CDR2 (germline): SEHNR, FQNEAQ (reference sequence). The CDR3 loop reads CASSLPQGMTDTQYF. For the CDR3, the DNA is TGTGCCAGCAGCTTACCACAGGGGATGACAGATACGCAGTATTTT.

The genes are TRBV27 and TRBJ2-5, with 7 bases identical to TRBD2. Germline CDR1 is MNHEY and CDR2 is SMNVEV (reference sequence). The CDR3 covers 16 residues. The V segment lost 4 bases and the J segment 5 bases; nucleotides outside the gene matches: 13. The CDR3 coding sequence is TGTGCCAGCAGTTCGCCTAGCGGCCCTAAGTCGGAGACCCAGTACTTC. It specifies CASSSPSGPKSETQYF.

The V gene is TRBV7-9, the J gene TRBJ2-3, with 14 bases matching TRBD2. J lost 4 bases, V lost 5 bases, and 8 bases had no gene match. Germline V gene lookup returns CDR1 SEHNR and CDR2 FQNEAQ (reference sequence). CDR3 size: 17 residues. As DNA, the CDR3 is TGTGCCAGCAGCCCCGGGGGGACTAGCGGGGGACCAGATACGCAGTATTTT. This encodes CASSPGGTSGGPDTQYF.